This T cell receptor (beta chain) was sequenced in a study of siplizumab effects on memory and regulatory T cells. General study results and limits: Confirmation was lacking for the suppressive function of proliferating Tregs derived from siplizumab cultures.

V was trimmed by 0 bases and J by 4 bases, leaving 16 bases between them. Germline V CDR1 and CDR2: SGDLS, YYNGEE. The length of the CDR3 is 16 residues. For this clone: The target antigen is unknown.

This table comes from immunoSEQ multiplex PCR, and its TCRdb copy is limited to in-frame clones, with some not included. The sample holds tens of thousands of clones; 90% to 95% are singletons and the top ten take around 0.33%. The chain couples TRBV9 to TRBJ1-2; D unclear. The sequenced sample was non-Treg CD4+ T cells sorted from blood. This TCR came from a human donor in good health. DNA of the CDR3: TGTGCCAGCAGCGTAGATTCGGAGAAACCGGCCTATGGCTACACCTTC. Protein sequence: CASSVDSEKPAYGYTF. The full variable domain, in which reference TRBV9 and TRBJ1-2 provide the parts outside the CDR3, is DSGVTQTPKHLITATGQRVTLRCSPRSGDLSVYWYQQSLDQGLQFLIQYYNGEERAKGNILERFSAQQFPDLHSELNLSSLELGDSALYFCASSVDSEKPAYGYTFGSGTRLTVV.